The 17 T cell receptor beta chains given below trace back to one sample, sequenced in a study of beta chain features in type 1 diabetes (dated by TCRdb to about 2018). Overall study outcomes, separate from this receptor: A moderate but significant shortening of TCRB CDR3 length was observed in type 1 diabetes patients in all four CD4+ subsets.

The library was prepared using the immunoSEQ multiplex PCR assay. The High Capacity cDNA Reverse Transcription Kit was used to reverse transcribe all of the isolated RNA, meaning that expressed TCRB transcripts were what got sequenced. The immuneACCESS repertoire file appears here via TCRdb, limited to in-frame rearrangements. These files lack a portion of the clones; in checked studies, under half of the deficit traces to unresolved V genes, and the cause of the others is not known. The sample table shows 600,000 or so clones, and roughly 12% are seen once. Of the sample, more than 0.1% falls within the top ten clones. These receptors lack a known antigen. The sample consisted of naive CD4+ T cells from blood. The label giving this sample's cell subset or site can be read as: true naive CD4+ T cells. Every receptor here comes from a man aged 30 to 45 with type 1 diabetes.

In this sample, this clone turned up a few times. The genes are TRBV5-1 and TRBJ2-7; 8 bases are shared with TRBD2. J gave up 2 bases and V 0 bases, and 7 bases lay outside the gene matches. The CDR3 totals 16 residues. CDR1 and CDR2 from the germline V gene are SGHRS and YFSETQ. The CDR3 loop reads CASSLAPGLDTYEQYF. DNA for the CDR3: TGCGCCAGCAGCTTGGCACCGGGACTAGATACCTACGAGCAGTACTTC.

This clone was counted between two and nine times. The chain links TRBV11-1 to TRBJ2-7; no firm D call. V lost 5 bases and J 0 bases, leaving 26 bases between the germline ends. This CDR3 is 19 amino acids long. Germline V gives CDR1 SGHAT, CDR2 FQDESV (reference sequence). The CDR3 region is CASSPRRVSVLTPSYEQYF. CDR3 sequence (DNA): TGTGCCAGCAGCCCTCGAAGGGTCAGTGTTCTTACGCCCTCCTACGAGCAGTACTTC.

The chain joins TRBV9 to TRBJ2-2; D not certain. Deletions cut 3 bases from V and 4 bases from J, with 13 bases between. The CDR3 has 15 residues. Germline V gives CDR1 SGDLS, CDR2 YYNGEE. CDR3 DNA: TGTGCCAGCAGCGACCTGGGGTCTGTCACCGGGGAGCTGTTTTTT. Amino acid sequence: CASSDLGSVTGELFF.

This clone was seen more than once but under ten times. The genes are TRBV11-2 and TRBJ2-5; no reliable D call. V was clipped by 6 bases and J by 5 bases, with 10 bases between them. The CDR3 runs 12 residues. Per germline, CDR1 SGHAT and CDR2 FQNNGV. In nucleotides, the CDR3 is TGTGCCAGCAGGAGCGTAGGGGAGACCCAGTACTTC. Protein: CASRSVGETQYF.

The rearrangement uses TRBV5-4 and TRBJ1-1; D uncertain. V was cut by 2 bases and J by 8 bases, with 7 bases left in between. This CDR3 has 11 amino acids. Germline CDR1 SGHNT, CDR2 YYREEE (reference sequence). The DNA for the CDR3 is TGTGCCAGCAGCTTTAACAAAGAAGCTTTCTTT. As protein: CASSFNKEAFF.

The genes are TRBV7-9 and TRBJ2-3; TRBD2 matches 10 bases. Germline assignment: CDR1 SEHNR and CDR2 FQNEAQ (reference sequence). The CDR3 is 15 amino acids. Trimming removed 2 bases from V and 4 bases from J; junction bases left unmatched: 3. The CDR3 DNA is TGTGCCAGCAGCTTAAATCTAGCGGGGGCAGATACGCAGTATTTT. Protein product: CASSLNLAGADTQYF.

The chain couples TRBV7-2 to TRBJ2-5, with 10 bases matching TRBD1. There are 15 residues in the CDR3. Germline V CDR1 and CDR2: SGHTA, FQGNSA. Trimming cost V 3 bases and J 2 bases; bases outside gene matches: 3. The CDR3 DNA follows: TGTGCCAGCAGCTTCCGGGGACAGGGGCAAGAGACCCAGTACTTC. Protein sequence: CASSFRGQGQETQYF.

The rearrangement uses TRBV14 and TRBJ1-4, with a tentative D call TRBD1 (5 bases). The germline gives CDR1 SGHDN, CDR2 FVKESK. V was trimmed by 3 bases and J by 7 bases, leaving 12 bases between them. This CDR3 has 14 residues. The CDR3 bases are TGTGCCAGCAGCCACGGCAGGGTCGGTGAAAAACTGTTTTTT. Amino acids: CASSHGRVGEKLFF. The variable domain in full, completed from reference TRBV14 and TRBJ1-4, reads EAGVTQFPSHSVIEKGQTVTLRCDPISGHDNLYWYRRVMGKEIKFLLHFVKESKQDESGMPNNRFLAERTGGTYSTLKVQPAELEDSGVYFCASSHGRVGEKLFFGSGTQLSVL.

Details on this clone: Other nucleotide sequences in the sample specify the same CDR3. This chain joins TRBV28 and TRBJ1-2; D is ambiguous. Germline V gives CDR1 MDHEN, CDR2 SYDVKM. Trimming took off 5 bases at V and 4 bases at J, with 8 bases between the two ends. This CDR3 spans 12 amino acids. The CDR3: CASSPGVYGYTF. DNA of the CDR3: TGTGCCAGCAGTCCCGGGGTCTATGGCTACACCTTC.

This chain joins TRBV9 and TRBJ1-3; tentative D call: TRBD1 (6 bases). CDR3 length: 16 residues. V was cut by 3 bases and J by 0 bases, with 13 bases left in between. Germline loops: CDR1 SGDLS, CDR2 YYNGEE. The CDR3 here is CASSDPRGASGNTIYF. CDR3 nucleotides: TGTGCCAGCAGCGACCCCAGGGGCGCCTCTGGAAACACCATATATTTT. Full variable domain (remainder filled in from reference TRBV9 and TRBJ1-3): DSGVTQTPKHLITATGQRVTLRCSPRSGDLSVYWYQQSLDQGLQFLIQYYNGEERAKGNILERFSAQQFPDLHSELNLSSLELGDSALYFCASSDPRGASGNTIYFGEGSWLTVV.

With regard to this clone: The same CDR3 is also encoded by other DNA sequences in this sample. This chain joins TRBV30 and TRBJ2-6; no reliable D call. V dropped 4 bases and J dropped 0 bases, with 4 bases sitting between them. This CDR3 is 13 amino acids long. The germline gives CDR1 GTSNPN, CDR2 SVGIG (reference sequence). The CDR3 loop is CAWTGSGANVLTF. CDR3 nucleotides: TGTGCCTGGACCGGCTCTGGGGCCAACGTCCTGACTTTC.

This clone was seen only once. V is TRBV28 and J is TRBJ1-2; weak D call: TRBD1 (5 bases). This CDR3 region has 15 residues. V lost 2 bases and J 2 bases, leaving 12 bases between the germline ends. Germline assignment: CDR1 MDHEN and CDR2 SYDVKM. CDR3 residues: CASSLDSELNYGYTF. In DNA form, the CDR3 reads TGTGCCAGCAGTTTAGACAGCGAACTCAACTATGGCTACACCTTC.

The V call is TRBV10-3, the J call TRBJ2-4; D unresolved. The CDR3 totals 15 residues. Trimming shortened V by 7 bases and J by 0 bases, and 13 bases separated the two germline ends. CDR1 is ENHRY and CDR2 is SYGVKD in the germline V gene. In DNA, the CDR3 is TGTGCCATCAACGACCCAGAAATAGCCAAAAACATTCAGTACTTC. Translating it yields CAINDPEIAKNIQYF.

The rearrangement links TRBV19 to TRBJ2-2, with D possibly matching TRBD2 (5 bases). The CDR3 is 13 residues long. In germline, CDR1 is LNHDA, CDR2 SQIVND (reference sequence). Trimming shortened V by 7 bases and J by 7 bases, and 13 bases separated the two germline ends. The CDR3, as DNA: TGTGCCAGTACGCGTGTCGGGGACGGGGAGCTGTTTTTT. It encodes CASTRVGDGELFF.

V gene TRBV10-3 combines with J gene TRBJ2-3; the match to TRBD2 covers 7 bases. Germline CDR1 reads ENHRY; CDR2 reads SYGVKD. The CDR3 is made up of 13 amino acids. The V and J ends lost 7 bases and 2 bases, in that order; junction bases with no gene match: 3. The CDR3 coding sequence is TGTGCCATCAACGGGGGGACCACAGATACGCAGTATTTT. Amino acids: CAINGGTTDTQYF.

CDR3 sequence (DNA): TGTGCCAGCAGTGAATCGGGGGGCCGGGAAAAACTGTTTTTT. Its protein product is CASSESGGREKLFF. This chain links TRBV2 with TRBJ1-4; D possibly corresponds to TRBD1 (6 bases). The ends were cut back, 2 bases at V and 8 bases at J, with 12 bases in the middle. The CDR3 extends over 14 amino acids. The germline V gene encodes CDR1 SNHLY and CDR2 FYNNEI. The entire variable domain, with the rest obtained from reference TRBV2 and TRBJ1-4, is as follows: EPEVTQTPSHQVTQMGQEVILRCVPISNHLYFYWYRQILGQKVEFLVSFYNNEISEKSEIFDDQFSVERPDGSNFTLKIRSTKLEDSAMYFCASSESGGREKLFFGSGTQLSVL.

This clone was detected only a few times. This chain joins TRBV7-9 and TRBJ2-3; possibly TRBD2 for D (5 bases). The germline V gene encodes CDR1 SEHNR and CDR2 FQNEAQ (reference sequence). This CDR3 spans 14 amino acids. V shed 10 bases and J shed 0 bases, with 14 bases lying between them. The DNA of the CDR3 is TGTGCCACTAGCCCGACGGGTAGCACAGATACGCAGTATTTT. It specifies CATSPTGSTDTQYF. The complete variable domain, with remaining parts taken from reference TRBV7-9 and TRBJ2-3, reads DTGVSQNPRHKITKRGQNVTFRCDPISEHNRLYWYRQTLGQGPEFLTYFQNEAQLEKSRLLSDRFSAERPKGSFSTLEIQRTEQGDSAMYLCATSPTGSTDTQYFGPGTRLTVL.